These T cell receptor beta chains were read from a single sample in a study of glioma-infiltrating T cells. One entry per CDR3 protein, called by TCRdb with MiXCR from the multiplex PCR reads. Here the sample spans approximately 190,000 distinct CDR3 sequences, 25% to 35% being singletons. Sequenced: glioma tissue, nonneoplastic brain tissue, or PBMCs (not recorded which). The origin of the receptors is a human donor with low-grade glioma or glioblastoma, undergoing nonglioma brain surgery, or in good health (not recorded which). Both conserved end residues are part of each CDR3. The order of the fields is clone size, J gene, V gene, D gene, CDR3 DNA, CDR3 protein. A D gene is named only where the DNA matches it firmly. Some rows mark clone size as missing; the rest say once, few, many or name a class of expanded clone.

many,TRBJ2-1,TRBV27,TRBD2,TGTGCCAGCAGTTTCCTTAGCGGGTCCCGCTCCTACAATGAGCAGTTCTTC,CASSFLSGSRSYNEQFF
few,TRBJ1-5,TRBV19,TRBD1,TGTGCCAGTAGTTACAGGGGGGATGATCAGCCCCAGCATTTT,CASSYRGDDQPQHF
many,TRBJ2-5,TRBV20-1,TRBD1,TGCAGTGCTGGAGAGACAGGGGAAGAGACCCAGTACTTC,CSAGETGEETQYF
few,TRBJ2-3,TRBV12-3/TRBV12-4,.,TGTGCCAGCAGTCGTAGGGAGGGGGCTAACACAGATACGCAGTATTTT,CASSRREGANTDTQYF
.,TRBJ2-5,TRBV28,.,TGTGCCAGCAGTTTTGGCGGGGCTACAGAGACCCAGTACTTC,CASSFGGATETQYF
many,TRBJ2-7,TRBV6-6,.,TGTGCCAGCAGTTACTCGAGCGTTTCGAGATTGTCCTACGAGCAGTACTTC,CASSYSSVSRLSYEQYF
many,TRBJ2-1,TRBV5-4,TRBD1,TGTGCCAGCAGCCCGCGGACAGGTGGGGTGGATGAGCAGTTCTTC,CASSPRTGGVDEQFF
.,TRBJ2-1,TRBV6-1,TRBD2,TGTGCCAGCAGTCCGCTCAGGACTAGCCGGAGTAGTGAGCAGCTCTTC,CASSPLRTSRSSEQLF
many,TRBJ2-1,TRBV20-1,.,TGCAGTGCTAGGTATACGTCCTACAATGAGCAGTTCTTC,CSARYTSYNEQFF
.,TRBJ1-2,TRBV5-1,.,TGCGCCAGCAGCTTGGGGTCCGGGGACTATGGCTACACCTTC,CASSLGSGDYGYTF
many,TRBJ2-7,TRBV6-1,.,TGTGCCAGCAGTTCCCGGGACGGAGACGAGCAGTACTTC,CASSSRDGDEQYF
.,TRBJ2-7,TRBV6-2/TRBV6-3,.,TGTGCCAGCAGTTACAGTGGGGATTACGAGCAGTACTTC,CASSYSGDYEQYF
many,TRBJ2-1,TRBV6-2/TRBV6-3,.,TGTGCCAGCAGTGAGATTGGAAACAATGAGCAGTTCTTC,CASSEIGNNEQFF
few,TRBJ1-1,TRBV7-9,.,TGTGCCAGCAGCTTAATCCAAGTGAACACTGAAGCTTTCTTT,CASSLIQVNTEAFF
many,TRBJ1-2,TRBV6-1,TRBD1,TGTGCCAGCAGTGAACCCATCGGTTACAACAGGGGAGTACCGGGGGGCTACACCTTC,CASSEPIGYNRGVPGGYTF
.,TRBJ2-7,TRBV5-4,TRBD1,TGTGCCAGCAGCCTGGGGCAGGGGGCTCCCTACGAGCAGTACTTC,CASSLGQGAPYEQYF
many,TRBJ2-3,TRBV6-1,TRBD2,TGTGCCAGCAGCTTTTTGGGGGAGGGGACAGATACGCAGTATTTT,CASSFLGEGTDTQYF
.,TRBJ2-1,TRBV20-1,TRBD2,TGCAGTCCTCCCGGTAGCGGGAGTCGGCGTGAGCAGTTCTTC,CSPPGSGSRREQFF
many,TRBJ2-1,TRBV7-2,.,TGTGCCAGCAGCTTAGGGGCCAACAATGAGCAGTTCTTC,CASSLGANNEQFF
many,TRBJ2-3,TRBV6-6,TRBD2,TGTGCCAGCAGTTACTCGCCCGGGAGGAGCACAGATACGCAGTATTTT,CASSYSPGRSTDTQYF
many,TRBJ2-3,TRBV15,TRBD2,TGTGCCACGGGGCGGGAGGGCCCGGGCACAGATACGCAGTATTTT,CATGREGPGTDTQYF
many,TRBJ1-5,TRBV6-2/TRBV6-3,TRBD1,TGTGCCAGCAGTCCTCACGGACAGGGTTCTCAGCCCCAGCATTTT,CASSPHGQGSQPQHF
.,TRBJ2-6,TRBV7-3,.,TGTGCCGGCAGCTTAACGGATGCCTCTTCCCGCAACGTCCTGACTTTC,CAGSLTDASSRNVLTF
many,TRBJ2-7,TRBV6-1,.,TGTGCCAGCAGCTACCTGGGGGGAACCTACGAGCAGTACTTC,CASSYLGGTYEQYF
medium-sized,TRBJ2-7,TRBV20-1,.,TGCAGTGCTCCACCCCGAGGACTGAGATCCGAGCAGTACTTC,CSAPPRGLRSEQYF
many,TRBJ1-1,TRBV25-1,.,TGTGCCAGCAGTGAACCGGAAGGGAACACTGAAGCTTTCTTT,CASSEPEGNTEAFF
many,TRBJ1-1,TRBV7-9,.,TGTGCCAGCAGTCACGGAGAGACTGAAGCTTTCTTT,CASSHGETEAFF
many,TRBJ2-2,TRBV6-5,TRBD2,TGTGCCAGCAGTTACGGGACTAGCACCGGGGAGCTGTTTTTT,CASSYGTSTGELFF
many,TRBJ1-2,TRBV28,TRBD1,TGTGCCAGCAGTCCTTCTACAGGGGACCGACTTTATGGCTACACCTTC,CASSPSTGDRLYGYTF
few,TRBJ2-1,TRBV6-1,.,TGTGCCAGCAGGGGGGGGGCCGTCTATAATGAGCAGTTCTTC,CASRGGAVYNEQFF
.,TRBJ2-1,TRBV4-2,TRBD2,TGTGCCAGCAGCCCCCGACTAGCGGGAGGGCCGTCCTACAATGAGCAGTTCTTC,CASSPRLAGGPSYNEQFF
many,TRBJ2-5,TRBV18,.,TGTGCCAGCTCCGACTGGACCGAAGAGACCCAGTACTTC,CASSDWTEETQYF
many,TRBJ2-1,TRBV6-2/TRBV6-3,TRBD2,TGTGCCAGCAGTCCGGGACTAGCGGGACCTTACAATGAGCAGTTCTTC,CASSPGLAGPYNEQFF
many,TRBJ1-6,TRBV18,.,TGTGCCAGCTCACCAGGATCGAATTCACCCCTCCACTTT,CASSPGSNSPLHF
many,TRBJ2-7,TRBV6-1,.,TGTGCCAGCAGACAGACTCAGAGCATCTCCTACGAGCAGTACTTC,CASRQTQSISYEQYF
.,TRBJ2-5,TRBV6-6,.,TGTGCCAGCAGTTACTCAGGGACGGGTCAGGCGCGTAATGAGCAGTACTTC,CASSYSGTGQARNEQYF
.,TRBJ2-2,TRBV2,TRBD1,TGTGCCAGCAGTCCTAAGACAGGGAGCCACACCGAGGAGCTGTTTTTT,CASSPKTGSHTEELFF
.,TRBJ2-1,TRBV6-6,TRBD2,TGTGCCAGCAGGGAGGGACTAGCATCATACAATGAGCAGTTCTTC,CASREGLASYNEQFF
many,TRBJ2-5,TRBV7-2,TRBD2,TGTGCCAGCAGCTACGGACTAGCGGCGGAGACCCAGTACTTC,CASSYGLAAETQYF
many,TRBJ2-5,TRBV6-2/TRBV6-3,.,TGTGCCAGCAGTCCCAGTTCAAGTCAAGAGACCCAGTACTTC,CASSPSSSQETQYF
many,TRBJ2-7,TRBV27,TRBD1,TGTGCCAGCCGTACAGGACGGACAGGGGGCAGCTACGAGCAGTACTTC,CASRTGRTGGSYEQYF
.,TRBJ1-2,TRBV4-1,TRBD1,TGCGCCAGCAGCCCCAGACAGGGGATCGTCTATGGCTACACCTTC,CASSPRQGIVYGYTF
many,TRBJ2-5,TRBV20-1,.,TGCAGTGCTAGGAGCCAGAACGTGGAGACCCAGTACTTC,CSARSQNVETQYF
few,TRBJ2-3,TRBV4-1,.,TGCGCCAGCAGCCAAGGCCCGGGAGCAGGAGATACGCAGTATTTT,CASSQGPGAGDTQYF
.,TRBJ2-1,TRBV6-4,.,TGTGCCAGCAGCCAAGGACGGACAGATATGAGCAATGAGCAGTTCTTC,CASSQGRTDMSNEQFF
.,TRBJ2-3,TRBV11-2,TRBD2,TGTGCCAGCGCCCCCCTGGCGGGAGAAGGGAAGGGCACAGATACGCAGTATTTT,CASAPLAGEGKGTDTQYF
.,TRBJ2-1,TRBV27,TRBD1,TGTGCCACCTCTGGGGACAGGGGTTCCAATGAGCGGTTCTTC,CATSGDRGSNERFF
many,TRBJ2-5,TRBV7-9,TRBD2,TGTGCCAGCAGCCCAGGACTAGCGGGATACGGGGAGACCCAGTACTTC,CASSPGLAGYGETQYF
many,TRBJ2-1,TRBV10-3,TRBD2,TGTGCCACGGGGGGGGGCTTGGGCGATGAGCAGTTCTTC,CATGGGLGDEQFF
many,TRBJ2-3,TRBV5-1,.,TGCGCCAGCAGCTTGGACGGGAGTGGTACAGATACGCAGTATTTT,CASSLDGSGTDTQYF
many,TRBJ2-7,TRBV29-1,.,TGCAGCGTTGGGGTGGCTAGCCGGTCCTACGAGCAGTACTTC,CSVGVASRSYEQYF